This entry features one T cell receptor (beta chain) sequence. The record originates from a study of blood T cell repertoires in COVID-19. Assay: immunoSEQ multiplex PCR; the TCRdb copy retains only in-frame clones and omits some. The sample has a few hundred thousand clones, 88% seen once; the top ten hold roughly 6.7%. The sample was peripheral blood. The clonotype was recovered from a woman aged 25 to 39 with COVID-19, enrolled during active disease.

The CDR3 is CAISDKQGWTEAFF. DNA for the CDR3: TGTGCCATCAGTGATAAACAGGGTTGGACTGAAGCTTTCTTT. The chain has TRBV10-3 and TRBJ1-1, with a tentative D call TRBD1 (6 bases). The CDR3 is made up of 14 amino acids. Trimming shortened V by 3 bases and J by 5 bases, and 13 bases separated the two germline ends. Germline V gene lookup returns CDR1 ENHRY and CDR2 SYGVKD.